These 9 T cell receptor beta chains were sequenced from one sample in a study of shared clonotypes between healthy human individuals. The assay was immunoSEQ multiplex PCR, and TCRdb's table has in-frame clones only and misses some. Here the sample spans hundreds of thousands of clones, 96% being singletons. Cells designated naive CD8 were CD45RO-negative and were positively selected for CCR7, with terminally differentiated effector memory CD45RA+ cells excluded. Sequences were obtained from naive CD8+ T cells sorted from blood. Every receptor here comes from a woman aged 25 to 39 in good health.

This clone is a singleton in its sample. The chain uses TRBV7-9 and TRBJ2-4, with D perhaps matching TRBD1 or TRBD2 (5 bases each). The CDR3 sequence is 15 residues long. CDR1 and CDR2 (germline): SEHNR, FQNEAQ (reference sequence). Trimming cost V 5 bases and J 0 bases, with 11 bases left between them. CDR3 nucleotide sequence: TGTGCCAGCAGCACAAGAGGGGAAGCCAAAAACATTCAGTACTTC. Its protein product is CASSTRGEAKNIQYF. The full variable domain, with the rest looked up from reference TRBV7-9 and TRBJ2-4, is DTGVSQNPRHKITKRGQNVTFRCDPISEHNRLYWYRQTLGQGPEFLTYFQNEAQLEKSRLLSDRFSAERPKGSFSTLEIQRTEQGDSAMYLCASSTRGEAKNIQYFGAGTRLSVL.

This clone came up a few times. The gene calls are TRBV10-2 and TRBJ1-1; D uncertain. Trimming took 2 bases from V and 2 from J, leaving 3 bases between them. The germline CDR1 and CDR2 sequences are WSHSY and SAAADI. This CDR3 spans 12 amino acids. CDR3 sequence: CASSEGNTEAFF. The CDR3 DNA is TGCGCCAGCAGTGAGGGTAACACTGAAGCTTTCTTT.

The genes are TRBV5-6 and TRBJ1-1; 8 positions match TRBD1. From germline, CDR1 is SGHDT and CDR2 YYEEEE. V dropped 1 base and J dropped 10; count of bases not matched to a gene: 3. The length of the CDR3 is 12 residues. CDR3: CASSLSTGVAFF. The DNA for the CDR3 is TGTGCCAGCAGCTTGTCGACAGGGGTAGCTTTCTTT.

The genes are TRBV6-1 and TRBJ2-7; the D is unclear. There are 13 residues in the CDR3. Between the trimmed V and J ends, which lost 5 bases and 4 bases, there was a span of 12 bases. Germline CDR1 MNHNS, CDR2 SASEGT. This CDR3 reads CASSFGPSYEQYF. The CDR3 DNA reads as TGTGCCAGCAGTTTCGGGCCCTCTTACGAGCAGTACTTC.

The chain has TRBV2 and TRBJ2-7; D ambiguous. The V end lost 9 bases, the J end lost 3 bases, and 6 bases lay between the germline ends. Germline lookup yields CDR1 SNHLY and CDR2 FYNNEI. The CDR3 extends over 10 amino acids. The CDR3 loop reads CASANYEQYF. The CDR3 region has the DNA TGTGCCAGTGCTAACTACGAGCAGTACTTC. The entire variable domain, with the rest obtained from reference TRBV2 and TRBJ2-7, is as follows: EPEVTQTPSHQVTQMGQEVILRCVPISNHLYFYWYRQILGQKVEFLVSFYNNEISEKSEIFDDQFSVERPDGSNFTLKIRSTKLEDSAMYFCASANYEQYFGPGTRLTVT.

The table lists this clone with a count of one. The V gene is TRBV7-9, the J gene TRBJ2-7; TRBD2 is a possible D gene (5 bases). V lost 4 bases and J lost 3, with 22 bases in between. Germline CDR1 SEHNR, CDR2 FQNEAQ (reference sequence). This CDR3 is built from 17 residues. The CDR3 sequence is CASSSEYMPAGSYEQYF. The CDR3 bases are TGTGCCAGCAGCTCCGAATATATGCCGGCGGGTAGCTACGAGCAGTACTTC.

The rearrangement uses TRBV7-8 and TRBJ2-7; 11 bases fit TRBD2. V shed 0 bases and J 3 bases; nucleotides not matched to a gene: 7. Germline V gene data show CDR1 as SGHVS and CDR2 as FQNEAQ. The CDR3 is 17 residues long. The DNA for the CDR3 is TGTGCCAGCAGCTTAGCACTGATAACTAGCGGGAGCTACGAGCAGTACTTC. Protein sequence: CASSLALITSGSYEQYF.

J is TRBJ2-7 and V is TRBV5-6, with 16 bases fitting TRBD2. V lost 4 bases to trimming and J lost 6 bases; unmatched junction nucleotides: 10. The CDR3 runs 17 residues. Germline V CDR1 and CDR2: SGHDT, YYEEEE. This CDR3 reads CASSHGTSGRGFFEQYF. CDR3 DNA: TGTGCCAGCAGCCATGGGACTAGCGGGAGGGGTTTCTTCGAGCAGTACTTC.

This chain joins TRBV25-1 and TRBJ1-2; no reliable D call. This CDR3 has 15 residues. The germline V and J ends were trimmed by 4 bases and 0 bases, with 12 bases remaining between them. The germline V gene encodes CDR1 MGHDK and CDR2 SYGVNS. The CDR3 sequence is CASSGGLGTNYGYTF. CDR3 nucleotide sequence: TGTGCCAGCAGTGGGGGTTTGGGGACTAACTATGGCTACACCTTC.